What follows are 18 T cell receptor beta chains derived from one specimen sequenced in a study of shared clonotypes between healthy human individuals. Only in-frame clones appear in the TCRdb table, and some are missing; sequencing was by immunoSEQ multiplex PCR. The sample includes about 1.1 million clones, 75% to 80% of them seen just once. The material sequenced was memory CD4+ T cells from PBMCs. Subset in this sample: CD45RA-negative fraction. Every receptor here comes from a man aged 18 to 29 in good health. Some clones in this sample may be carry-over from other donors' samples.

Worth noting for this clone: The same CDR3 also results from other DNA sequences found in this sample. This rearrangement joins TRBV30 to TRBJ1-5; D unresolved. Deletions cut 5 bases from V and 2 bases from J, with 7 bases between. There are 12 residues in the CDR3. Germline V gene sequence: CDR1 GTSNPN, CDR2 SVGIG (reference sequence). Here the CDR3 DNA reads TGTGCCTGGGGAAGGGGCAATCAGCCCCAGCATTTT. Encoded protein: CAWGRGNQPQHF.

The chain combines TRBV5-1 with TRBJ2-1; no definite D call. The CDR3 totals 16 residues. Germline CDR1 is SGHRS and CDR2 is YFSETQ. Trimming left V 4 bases short and J 0 bases short, with 14 bases between. This CDR3 reads CASSMRIKSSYNEQFF. For the CDR3, the DNA is TGCGCCAGCAGCATGAGGATAAAGAGCTCCTACAATGAGCAGTTCTTC.

This clone was picked up one time. At one of its ends the junction is not consistent with the germline gene, which may arise from a read error. The rearrangement joins TRBV30 to TRBJ1-5, with 9 bases identical to TRBD1. The germline CDR1 and CDR2 sequences are GTSNPN and SVGIG (reference sequence). The CDR3 is 12 amino acids. CDR3 DNA sequence: TGTGCCTGGGACAAGTACGGGACAGGGCTGTATTTT. Translated, it gives CAWDKYGTGLYF.

A few counts support this clone. At one end the junction does not follow the germline gene, possibly because of a read error. The chain employs TRBV2 and TRBJ1-1; D remains unclear. Germline loops: CDR1 SNHLY, CDR2 FYNNEI. This CDR3 has 12 residues. In DNA form, the CDR3 reads TGTGCCAGCAGTGAAGCTGCCCGCTTTGAATCCTTT. Translating gives CASSEAARFESF.

CDR3 in amino acids: CASRDGQGGGQPQHF. CDR3 DNA: TGTGCCAGCAGGGACGGACAGGGCGGAGGCCAGCCCCAGCATTTT. The chain carries TRBV6-1 and TRBJ1-5; TRBD1 matches at 8 bases. This CDR3 contains 15 residues. After removal of 6 bases from V and 7 bases from J, the junction contained 11 bases not matched to a gene. Germline-derived CDR1 and CDR2 are MNHNS and SASEGT.

The chain carries TRBV6-5 and TRBJ1-2; no clear D gene. In germline, CDR1 is MNHEY, CDR2 SVGAGI. CDR3 length: 15 residues. V gave up 1 base and J gave up 5 bases, with 14 bases separating them. The CDR3 DNA reads as TGTGCCAGCAGTTACTTGTGGTCCGCCAGTTATGGCTACACCTTC. It specifies CASSYLWSASYGYTF.

The rearrangement links TRBV4-2 to TRBJ2-6; D unresolved. The germline V gene has CDR1 LGHNA and CDR2 YNFKEQ. The CDR3 extends over 17 amino acids. V was shortened by 0 bases and J by 1 base, with 10 bases between the two germline ends. This chain's CDR3 is CASSQDLSVSGANVLTF. CDR3 bases: TGTGCCAGCAGCCAAGATCTAAGCGTATCTGGGGCCAACGTCCTGACTTTC.

The gene calls are TRBV2 and TRBJ1-4; TRBD1 matches at 9 bases. CDR3 length: 13 amino acids. Germline CDR1 and CDR2: SNHLY and FYNNEI. The trim removed 4 bases at V and 8 bases at J, leaving 2 bases unmatched. The DNA of the CDR3 is TGTGCCAGCAGTGGACAGGGGGAAGAAAAACTGTTTTTT. Translated, it gives CASSGQGEEKLFF.

The rearrangement links TRBV11-2 to TRBJ2-7; D remains unclear. Trimming left V 0 bases short and J 3 bases short, with 15 bases between. Germline V gives CDR1 SGHAT, CDR2 FQNNGV. The CDR3 has 16 amino acids. Here the CDR3 reads CASSLDNIYAVYEQYF. CDR3 coding DNA: TGTGCCAGCAGCTTAGATAATATATACGCCGTCTACGAGCAGTACTTC. Variable domain in full (rest from reference TRBV11-2 and TRBJ2-7): EAGVAQSPRYKIIEKRQSVAFWCNPISGHATLYWYQQILGQGPKLLIQFQNNGVVDDSQLPKDRFSAERLKGVDSTLKIQPAKLEDSAVYLCASSLDNIYAVYEQYFGPGTRLTVT.

The chain recombines TRBV5-1 with TRBJ1-1; no reliable D call. The CDR3 is 14 amino acids. The germline V and J ends were trimmed by 4 bases and 0 bases, with 10 bases remaining between them. Looked up from germline, CDR1 is SGHRS and CDR2 is YFSETQ. The CDR3 is CASSTSTVNTEAFF. The DNA for the CDR3 is TGCGCCAGCAGCACCTCCACAGTGAACACTGAAGCTTTCTTT.

There are a few counts of this clone. The chain has TRBV5-4 and TRBJ1-1, with D possibly TRBD1 on 5 matching bases. Germline CDR1 and CDR2: SGHNT and YYREEE (reference sequence). V lost 4 bases and J lost 3, with 13 bases in between. The CDR3 has 14 residues. The CDR3 sequence is CASSGVAGYTEAFF. In DNA, the CDR3 is TGTGCCAGCAGCGGGGTGGCAGGGTACACTGAAGCTTTCTTT.

The J gene is TRBJ2-3, the V gene TRBV6-1; D is uncertain. The CDR3 spans 11 residues. V lost 1 base and J lost 6, with 2 bases in between. CDR1 and CDR2 (germline): MNHNS, SASEGT. In nucleotides, the CDR3 is TGTGCCAGCAGTGAAGATGATACGCAGTATTTT. This translates into CASSEDDTQYF.

This sequence joins TRBV12-2 and TRBJ1-5. TRBV12-2 is a recognized pseudogene. CDR3 length: 17 amino acids. CDR3 residues: CASRLADNPPSNQPQHF. CDR3 nucleotides: TGTGCAAGTCGCTTAGCTGATAACCCCCCCAGCAATCAGCCCCAGCATTTT.

The gene calls are TRBV7-9 and TRBJ1-2, with a tentative D call TRBD1 (5 bases). The CDR3 length is 16 residues. Germline lookup yields CDR1 SEHNR and CDR2 FQNEAQ (reference sequence). V lost 5 bases to trimming and J lost 8 bases, with 24 bases between them. CDR3 residues: CASSPVRPTDGRGYTF. CDR3 nucleotides: TGTGCCAGCAGCCCTGTTCGGCCGACAGACGGTCGGGGCTACACCTTC.

The V gene is TRBV9, the J gene TRBJ2-3; 10 nucleotides line up with TRBD2. The J segment lost 4 bases and the V segment lost 3 bases, leaving 8 bases of the junction unmatched. The germline V gene encodes CDR1 SGDLS and CDR2 YYNGEE. The CDR3 runs 16 residues. The CDR3: CASSASGRAWADTQYF. For the CDR3, the DNA is TGTGCCAGCAGCGCAAGCGGGAGGGCCTGGGCAGATACGCAGTATTTT.

As regards this clone: This may come from a read error, since a much larger clone is one base off. This CDR3 is also generated by other DNA sequences in the sample. The V gene is TRBV7-2, the J gene TRBJ2-5; no reliable D call. V shed 1 base and J shed 5 bases, with 5 bases lying between them. This CDR3 comprises 12 residues. Germline V gene sequence: CDR1 SGHTA, CDR2 FQGNSA. Here the CDR3 reads CASSLVGETQYF. DNA of the CDR3: TGTGCCAGCAGCTTAGTCGGCGAGACCCAGTACTTC.

This chain joins TRBV5-5 and TRBJ2-7, with a tentative D call TRBD1 (7 bases). CDR1 is SGHKS and CDR2 is YYEKEE in the germline V gene (reference sequence). The V end was cut by 4 bases, the J end by 7 bases, with 21 bases between. This CDR3 contains 15 residues. CDR3 loop: CASSKMDRRREEQYF. CDR3 nucleotides: TGTGCCAGCAGCAAGATGGACAGGAGGCGGGAAGAGCAGTACTTC.

The chain carries TRBV18 and TRBJ1-2; D is ambiguous. The germline V gene encodes CDR1 KGHSH and CDR2 LQKENI. V dropped 4 bases and J dropped 3 bases, with 6 bases sitting between them. The CDR3 has 12 amino acids. The CDR3 sequence: CASSQVDYGYTF. CDR3 DNA sequence: TGTGCCAGCTCACAGGTCGACTATGGCTACACCTTC.